The T cell receptor beta chain described here comes from a study of neoadjuvant anti-PD-1 for oral cavity cancer. As for the study in general: Patients without progression received a fourth nivolumab dose around day 43, then surgical resection on days 50-56.

Study-wide points: TCR analyses covered only a few patients per response group. Higher pretreatment blood Treg/Th17 ratios correlated with higher pretreatment blood and lower post-treatment tumor TCRbeta clonality.

As for this clone: Its target is unknown.

The repertoire was sequenced with immunoSEQ multiplex PCR; TCRdb's copy has only in-frame clones and lacks some. The sample holds about 7,100 clones; roughly three fifths are singletons and the top ten take about 6%. CDR1 and CDR2 (germline): PRHDT, FYEKMQ (reference sequence). Trimming took off 5 bases at V and 0 bases at J, with 15 bases between the two ends. CDR3 length equals 16 residues. The sample consisted of tumor tissue, taken before nivolumab (anti-PD-1) treatment. The chain carries TRBV13 and TRBJ2-3; D is tentatively TRBD1 or TRBD2 (6 bases each). This TCR came from a person aged 40 to 85 with oral cavity squamous cell carcinoma. The chain's CDR3 is CASSAARGLSTDTQYF. CDR3 nucleotide sequence: TGTGCCAGCAGCGCTGCCCGGGGGCTTAGCACAGATACGCAGTATTTT.